What follows are 2 T cell receptor beta chains derived from one specimen sequenced in a study of blood T cell repertoires in COVID-19. Profiling relied on immunoSEQ multiplex PCR, and the TCRdb table lists in-frame clones only, not all of them. The top ten hold more than 0.4% of the sample, which has tens of thousands of clones, 90% seen once. Material: peripheral blood. The origin of the receptors is a man aged 45 to 65 with COVID-19, enrolled during active disease.

This chain uses TRBV28 with TRBJ1-2; TRBD1 might be the D (5 bases). Trimming removed 6 bases from V and 5 bases from J, with 13 bases in between. The length of the CDR3 is 13 residues. Germline V lookup: CDR1 MDHEN, CDR2 SYDVKM. The CDR3 nucleotides read TGTGCCAGCAGATATAGACAGATGTATGGCTACACCTTC. Translated: CASRYRQMYGYTF.

The count of this clone is one. The chain uses TRBV20-1 and TRBJ1-2, with D unclear. CDR1 is DFQATT, CDR2 SNEGSKA, per germline (reference sequence). The CDR3 has 11 residues. Trimming removed 1 base from V and 6 bases from J, with 6 bases in between. The CDR3 DNA reads TGCAGTGCTAGAGGAGGGAATGGCTACACCTTC. It encodes CSARGGNGYTF.